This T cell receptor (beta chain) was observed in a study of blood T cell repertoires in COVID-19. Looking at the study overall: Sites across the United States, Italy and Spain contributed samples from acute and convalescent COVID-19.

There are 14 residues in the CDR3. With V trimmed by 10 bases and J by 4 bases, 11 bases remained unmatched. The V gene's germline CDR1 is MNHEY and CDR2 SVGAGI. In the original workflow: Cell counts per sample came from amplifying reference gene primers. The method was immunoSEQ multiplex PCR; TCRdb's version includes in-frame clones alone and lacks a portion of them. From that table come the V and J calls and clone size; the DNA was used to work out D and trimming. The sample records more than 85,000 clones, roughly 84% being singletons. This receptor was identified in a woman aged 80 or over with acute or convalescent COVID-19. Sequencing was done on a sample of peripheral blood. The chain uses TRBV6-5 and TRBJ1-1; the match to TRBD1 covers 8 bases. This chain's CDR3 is CATGQVSLSTEAFF. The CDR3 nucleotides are TGTGCCACGGGACAGGTGTCGCTTAGCACTGAAGCTTTCTTT.